The clone carrying this T cell receptor beta chain has a single count. This specimen comes from a study of blood T cell repertoires in COVID-19. CDR1 and CDR2 from the germline V gene are MNHEY and SVGAGI. V gave up 8 bases and J gave up 0 bases; unmatched junction bases: 4. The CDR3 consists of 15 residues. Repertoires were generated with immunoSEQ multiplex PCR, while TCRdb's copy carries only in-frame clones and drops some. The table lists over 120,000 clones, 80% to 90% of them singletons. This receptor was identified in a man in his sixties with active or convalescent COVID-19. This chain joins TRBV6-5 and TRBJ2-7; TRBD2 aligns across 13 bases. Specimen: peripheral blood. The CDR3 protein is CASGTSGTSSYEQYF. CDR3 DNA sequence: TGTGCCAGCGGGACTAGCGGGACGAGCTCCTACGAGCAGTACTTC.